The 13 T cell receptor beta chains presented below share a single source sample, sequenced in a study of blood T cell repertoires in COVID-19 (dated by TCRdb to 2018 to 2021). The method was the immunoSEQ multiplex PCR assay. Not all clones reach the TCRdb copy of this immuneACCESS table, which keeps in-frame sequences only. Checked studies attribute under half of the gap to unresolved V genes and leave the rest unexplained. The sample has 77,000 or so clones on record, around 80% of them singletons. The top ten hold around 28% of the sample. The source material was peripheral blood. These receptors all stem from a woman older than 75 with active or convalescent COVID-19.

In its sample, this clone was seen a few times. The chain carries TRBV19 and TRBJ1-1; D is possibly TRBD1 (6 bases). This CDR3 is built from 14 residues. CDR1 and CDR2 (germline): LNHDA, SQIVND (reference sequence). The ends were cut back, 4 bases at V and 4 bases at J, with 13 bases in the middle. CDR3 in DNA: TGTGCCAGTAGTACAACAGGGTTTGGCACTGAAGCTTTCTTT. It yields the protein CASSTTGFGTEAFF.

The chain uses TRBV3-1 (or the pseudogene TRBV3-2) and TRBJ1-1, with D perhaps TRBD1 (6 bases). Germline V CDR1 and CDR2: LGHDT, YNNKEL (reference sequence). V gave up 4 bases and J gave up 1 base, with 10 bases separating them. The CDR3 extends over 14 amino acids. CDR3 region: CASSLGTQNTEAFF. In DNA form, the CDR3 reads TGTGCCAGCAGCCTAGGGACACAGAACACTGAAGCTTTCTTT.

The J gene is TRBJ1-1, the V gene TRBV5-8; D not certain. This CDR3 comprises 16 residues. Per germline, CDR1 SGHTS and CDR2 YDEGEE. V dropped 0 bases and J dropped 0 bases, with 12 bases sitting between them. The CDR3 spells CASSLGASAMNTEAFF. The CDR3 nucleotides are TGTGCCAGCAGCTTGGGAGCGTCGGCGATGAACACTGAAGCTTTCTTT.

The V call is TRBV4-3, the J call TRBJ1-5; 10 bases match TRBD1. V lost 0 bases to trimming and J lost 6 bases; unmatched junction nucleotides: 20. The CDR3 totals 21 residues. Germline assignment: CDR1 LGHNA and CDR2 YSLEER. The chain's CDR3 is CASSQDPPVPGTGVMRQPQHF. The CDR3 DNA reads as TGCGCCAGCAGCCAAGATCCTCCTGTCCCGGGGACAGGGGTTATGCGTCAGCCCCAGCATTTT.

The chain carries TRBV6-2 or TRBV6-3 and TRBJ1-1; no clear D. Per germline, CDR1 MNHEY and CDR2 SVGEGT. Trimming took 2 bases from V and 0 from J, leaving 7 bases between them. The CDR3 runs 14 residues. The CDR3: CASSYEAMNTEAFF. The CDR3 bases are TGTGCCAGCAGTTACGAGGCTATGAACACTGAAGCTTTCTTT.

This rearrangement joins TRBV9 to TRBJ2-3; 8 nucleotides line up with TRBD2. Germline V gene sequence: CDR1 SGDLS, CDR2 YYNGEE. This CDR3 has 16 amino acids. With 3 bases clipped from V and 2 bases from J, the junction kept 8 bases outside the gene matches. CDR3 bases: TGTGCCAGCAGCGCCCAAAGCGGGGGCCTCACAGATACGCAGTATTTT. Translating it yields CASSAQSGGLTDTQYF. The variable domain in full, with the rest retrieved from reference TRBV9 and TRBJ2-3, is DSGVTQTPKHLITATGQRVTLRCSPRSGDLSVYWYQQSLDQGLQFLIQYYNGEERAKGNILERFSAQQFPDLHSELNLSSLELGDSALYFCASSAQSGGLTDTQYFGPGTRLTVL.

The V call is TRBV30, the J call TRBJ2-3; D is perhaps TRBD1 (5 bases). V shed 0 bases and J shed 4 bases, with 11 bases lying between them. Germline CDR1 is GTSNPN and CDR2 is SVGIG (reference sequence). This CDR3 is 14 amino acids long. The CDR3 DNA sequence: TGTGCCTGGAGTGTCGACAGTACGGCAGATACGCAGTATTTT. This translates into CAWSVDSTADTQYF. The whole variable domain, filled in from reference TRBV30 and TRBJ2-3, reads SQTIHQWPATLVQPVGSPLSLECTVEGTSNPNLYWYRQAAGRGLQLLFYSVGIGQISSEVPQNLSASRPQDRQFILSSKKLLLSDSGFYLCAWSVDSTADTQYFGPGTRLTVL.

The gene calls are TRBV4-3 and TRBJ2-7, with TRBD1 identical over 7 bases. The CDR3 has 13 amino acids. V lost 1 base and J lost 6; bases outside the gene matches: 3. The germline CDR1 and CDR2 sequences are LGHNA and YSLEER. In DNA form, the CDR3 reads TGCGCCAGCAGCCAAGGACAGGGCTCCGAGCAGTACTTC. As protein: CASSQGQGSEQYF.

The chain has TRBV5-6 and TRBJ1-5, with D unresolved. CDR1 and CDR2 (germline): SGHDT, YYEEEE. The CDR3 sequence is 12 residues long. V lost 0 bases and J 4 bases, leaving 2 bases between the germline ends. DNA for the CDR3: TGTGCCAGCAGCTTGGCGAATCAGCCCCAGCATTTT. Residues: CASSLANQPQHF.

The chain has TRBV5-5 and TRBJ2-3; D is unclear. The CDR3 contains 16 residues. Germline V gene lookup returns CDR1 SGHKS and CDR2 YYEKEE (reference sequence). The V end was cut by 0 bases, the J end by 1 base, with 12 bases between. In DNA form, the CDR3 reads TGTGCCAGCAGCTTGGGGGCCGTCTTGGGCACAGATACGCAGTATTTT. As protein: CASSLGAVLGTDTQYF.

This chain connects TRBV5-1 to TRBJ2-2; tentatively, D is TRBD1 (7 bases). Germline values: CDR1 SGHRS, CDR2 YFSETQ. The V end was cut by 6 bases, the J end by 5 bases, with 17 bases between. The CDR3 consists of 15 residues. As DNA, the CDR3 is TGCGCCAGCAACTTTGGAGGGGGCGAGACCGGGGAGCTGTTTTTT. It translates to CASNFGGGETGELFF.

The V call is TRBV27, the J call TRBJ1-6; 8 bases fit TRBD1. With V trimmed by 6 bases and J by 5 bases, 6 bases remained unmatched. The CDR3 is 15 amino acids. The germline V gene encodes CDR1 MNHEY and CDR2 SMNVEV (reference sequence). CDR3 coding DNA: TGTGCCAGCAGGATGGGACAGGCCCATAATTCACCCCTCCACTTT. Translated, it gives CASRMGQAHNSPLHF.

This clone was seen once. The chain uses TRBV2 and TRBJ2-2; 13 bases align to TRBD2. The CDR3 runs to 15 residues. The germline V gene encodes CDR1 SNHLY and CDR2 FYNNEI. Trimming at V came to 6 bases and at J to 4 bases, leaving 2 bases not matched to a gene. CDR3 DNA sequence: TGTGCCAGCAGGGGGACTAGCGGGGCCACCGGGGAGCTGTTTTTT. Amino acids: CASRGTSGATGELFF.